Described below is a single TCR beta chain sequence and its context. This specimen belongs to a study of blood T cell repertoires in COVID-19. Overall study context: The study drew acute and convalescent COVID-19 samples from the United States, Italy and Spain.

This CDR3 is built from 16 residues. Unmatched junction bases numbered 5, after V lost 0 bases and J lost 4 bases. As processed by the authors: Amplifying reference gene primers gave estimates of nucleated cell counts. Assay: immunoSEQ multiplex PCR; the TCRdb copy retains only in-frame clones and omits some. That table is the source of V, J and clone size, and D and trimming were worked out from the DNA. This sample has some 250,000 clones, with roughly 86% found just once. The chain couples TRBV23-1 to TRBJ1-5; TRBD1 matches at 8 bases. TRBV23-1 is noted as an ORF with a role that remains uncertain. The TCR was taken from a man aged 80 or over with acute or convalescent COVID-19. The sequenced sample was peripheral blood. CDR3 sequence: CASSQSGRGRNQPQHF. The CDR3 DNA follows: TGCGCCAGCAGTCAATCGGGCAGGGGGCGTAATCAGCCCCAGCATTTT.